A single T cell receptor (beta chain) is shown here with its context. This sample is drawn from a study of T cell responses to AZD1222 COVID-19 vaccine. The method was immunoSEQ multiplex PCR; TCRdb's version includes in-frame clones alone and lacks a portion of them. The table shows roughly 140,000 clones, with approximately 91% occurring only once. The CDR3 is made up of 15 amino acids. Trimming pared 1 base from V and 8 bases from J, leaving 17 bases between. CDR1 and CDR2 from the germline V gene are SNHLY and FYNNEI. This chain links TRBV2 with TRBJ1-1; the D gene is possibly TRBD1 (6 bases). Sample: peripheral blood, taken 28 days after the second AZD1222 dose. The receptor was isolated from an adult who received the AZD1222 COVID-19 vaccine. CDR3 protein: CASSEVPPGTNEAFF. The CDR3 DNA is TGTGCCAGCAGTGAAGTCCCTCCCGGGACAAACGAAGCTTTCTTT.